This T cell receptor (beta chain) emerged from a study of blood T cell repertoires in COVID-19. Study overall: Collection of acute and convalescent COVID-19 samples took place in the United States, Italy and Spain. T cells, B-cell-depleted T cells, or PBMCs provided the cDNA or gDNA that served as material.

The method was immunoSEQ multiplex PCR; TCRdb's version includes in-frame clones alone and lacks a portion of them. Among hundreds of thousands of clones listed, more than 75% were seen once. Looked up from germline, CDR1 is MNHNY and CDR2 is SVGAGI (reference sequence). The CDR3 is 15 residues long. After removal of 2 bases from V and 8 bases from J, the junction contained 8 bases not matched to a gene. The rearrangement uses TRBV6-6 and TRBJ1-4, with 7 nucleotides matching TRBD1. The receptor was isolated from a woman aged 30 to 39 who had recovered from COVID-19. What was sequenced was peripheral blood. The CDR3 sequence: CASSYTYRGREKLFF. CDR3 DNA sequence: TGTGCCAGCAGTTACACCTACAGGGGTCGCGAAAAACTGTTTTTT.